These 16 T cell receptor beta chains came from one sample sequenced in a study of Ad26.COV2.S vaccination and SARS-CoV-2 variants. Sequencing was performed with immunoSEQ multiplex PCR; in TCRdb, only in-frame clones are kept and a portion is missing. In the table there are about 350,000 clones, 75% to 90% of which are singletons. Sample treatment: 15 to 20 received Ad26.COV2.S at low or high dose, single or two shots; about 5 received placebo; per-sample allocation not given. Material that was analyzed had been drawn on day 63 after the first vaccine or placebo injection. The sequencing here drew on peripheral blood, taken in a trial of Ad26.COV2.S vaccine versus placebo. The receptors derive from a person aged 18-65 years who received the Ad26.COV2.S COVID-19 vaccine or a placebo.

This rearrangement joins TRBV27 to TRBJ2-5; no firm D call. The CDR3 loop spans 14 amino acids. Germline CDR1 MNHEY, CDR2 SMNVEV (reference sequence). V dropped 5 bases and J dropped 4 bases, with 14 bases sitting between them. CDR3 in amino acids: CASSPLRGGETQYF. The DNA for the CDR3 is TGTGCCAGCAGTCCTCTCCGCGGCGGAGAGACCCAGTACTTC.

This clone was found a few times. The J gene is TRBJ1-1, the V gene TRBV28, with D possibly matching TRBD1 (5 bases). V was clipped by 7 bases and J by 0 bases, with 12 bases between them. Looked up from germline, CDR1 is MDHEN and CDR2 is SYDVKM. This CDR3 has 14 residues. The CDR3 loop is CASTRWGLNTEAFF. CDR3 sequence (DNA): TGTGCCAGCACCAGGTGGGGCCTGAACACTGAAGCTTTCTTT. Full variable domain (missing parts from reference TRBV28 and TRBJ1-1): DVKVTQSSRYLVKRTGEKVFLECVQDMDHENMFWYRQDPGLGLRLIYFSYDVKMKEKGDIPEGYSVSREKKERFSLILESASTNQTSMYLCASTRWGLNTEAFFGQGTRLTVV.

This clone was recorded only once. The rearrangement joins TRBV27 to TRBJ2-7, with TRBD1 matching over 9 bases. The CDR3 length is 14 residues. CDR1 and CDR2 (germline): MNHEY, SMNVEV (reference sequence). After removal of 5 bases from V and 5 bases from J, the junction contained 7 bases not matched to a gene. CDR3 in amino acids: CASSVRDRDHEQYF. For the CDR3, the DNA is TGTGCCAGCAGTGTCCGGGACAGGGACCACGAGCAGTACTTC.

The chain has TRBV12-5 and TRBJ2-1, with no clear D. From germline, CDR1 is LGHNT and CDR2 FRNRAP. Trimming shortened V by 1 base and J by 6 bases, and 7 bases separated the two germline ends. There are 13 residues in the CDR3. CDR3 sequence (DNA): TGTGCTAGTGGTTTGGGGCACGGCAATGAGCAGTTCTTC. This encodes CASGLGHGNEQFF.

This clone was counted only a few times. V usage is TRBV2 and J usage is TRBJ1-5; D might be TRBD1 (6 bases). V lost 4 bases to trimming and J lost 6 bases, with 13 bases between them. CDR1 is SNHLY and CDR2 is FYNNEI in the germline V gene. The CDR3 consists of 14 residues. The CDR3 loop reads CASSGSGGLQPQHF. CDR3 in DNA: TGTGCCAGCAGTGGTTCTGGGGGGCTTCAGCCCCAGCATTTT. Full variable domain (outside the CDR3, taken from reference TRBV2 and TRBJ1-5): EPEVTQTPSHQVTQMGQEVILRCVPISNHLYFYWYRQILGQKVEFLVSFYNNEISEKSEIFDDQFSVERPDGSNFTLKIRSTKLEDSAMYFCASSGSGGLQPQHFGDGTRLSIL.

J is TRBJ2-7 and V is TRBV11-2; the D gene is possibly TRBD1 (5 bases). The CDR3 extends over 15 amino acids. Trimming cost V 3 bases and J 0 bases, with 12 bases left between them. The germline gives CDR1 SGHAT, CDR2 FQNNGV. CDR3 region: CASSLGRVSSYEQYF. CDR3 DNA sequence: TGTGCCAGCAGCTTGGGCAGGGTGAGCTCCTACGAGCAGTACTTC.

The J gene is TRBJ1-4, the V gene TRBV18; D not certain. The V gene's germline CDR1 is KGHSH and CDR2 LQKENI. V shed 5 bases and J shed 1 base, with 8 bases lying between them. The CDR3 covers 14 residues. CDR3 sequence: CASSITETNEKLFF. The CDR3 DNA sequence: TGTGCCAGCTCAATCACAGAAACTAATGAAAAACTGTTTTTT.

The genes are TRBV6-1 and TRBJ1-5; 8 bases are shared with TRBD1. The J segment lost 3 bases and the V segment lost 3 bases, leaving 4 bases of the junction unmatched. The CDR3 extends over 15 amino acids. Germline CDR1 is MNHNS and CDR2 is SASEGT. The CDR3 spells CASSEDRVPNQPQHF. CDR3 bases: TGTGCCAGCAGTGAGGACAGGGTCCCCAATCAGCCCCAGCATTTT.

This clone is a singleton in its sample. The chain recombines TRBV14 with TRBJ1-2, with 8 bases fitting TRBD1. In germline, CDR1 is SGHDN, CDR2 FVKESK. The length of the CDR3 is 15 residues. Losses at the gene ends were 5 bases for V and 1 base for J; bases not matched to a gene: 6. This CDR3 reads CASSSQTGVNYGYTF. In DNA form, the CDR3 reads TGTGCCAGCAGCAGCCAGACAGGGGTTAACTATGGCTACACCTTC.

This clone was seen just once. The J gene is TRBJ1-1, the V gene TRBV18; possibly TRBD1 for D (5 bases). The ends were cut back, 6 bases at V and 2 bases at J, with 16 bases in the middle. CDR3 length: 15 residues. Germline V lookup: CDR1 KGHSH, CDR2 LQKENI. The CDR3 loop is CASSQGSGGNTEAFF. The CDR3, as DNA: TGTGCCAGCTCCCAAGGGAGCGGGGGAAACACTGAAGCTTTCTTT.

This chain connects TRBV6-2 or TRBV6-3 to TRBJ2-2; 8 positions agree with TRBD1. The trim removed 2 bases at V and 1 base at J, leaving 12 bases unmatched. This CDR3 region has 19 residues. Germline assignment: CDR1 MNHEY and CDR2 SVGEGT. DNA for the CDR3: TGTGCCAGCAGTTACCGGGTCCGCCAGGGGGCAATGAACACCGGGGAGCTGTTTTTT. Encoded protein: CASSYRVRQGAMNTGELFF.

This sequence joins TRBV7-9 and TRBJ1-4; no definite D call. This CDR3 is built from 15 residues. With 3 bases removed from V and 0 bases from J, the gap between germline ends came to 8 bases. Germline loops: CDR1 SEHNR, CDR2 FQNEAQ (reference sequence). The CDR3 DNA reads as TGTGCCAGCAGCTTTGGGCCGGCAACTAATGAAAAACTGTTTTTT. Protein sequence: CASSFGPATNEKLFF.

As DNA, the CDR3 is TGTGCCAGCTCACCAGCAGACAATGAGCAGTTCTTC. Translated, it gives CASSPADNEQFF. The J gene is TRBJ2-1, the V gene TRBV18, with D unclear. The V gene's germline CDR1 is KGHSH and CDR2 LQKENI. The length of the CDR3 is 12 residues. V lost 2 bases to trimming and J lost 5 bases, with 4 bases between them.

V is TRBV28 and J is TRBJ1-2, with D possibly matching TRBD1 (6 bases). Between the trimmed V and J ends, which lost 6 bases and 1 base, there was a span of 15 bases. The CDR3 spans 15 residues. Germline V gene lookup returns CDR1 MDHEN and CDR2 SYDVKM. The CDR3 protein is CASSSEGGGNYGYTF. DNA for the CDR3: TGTGCCAGCAGCTCAGAGGGAGGGGGTAACTATGGCTACACCTTC.

The J gene is TRBJ2-7, the V gene TRBV28, with TRBD1 identical over 7 bases. V dropped 8 bases and J dropped 2; count of bases not matched to a gene: 6. This CDR3 comprises 13 residues. Germline-derived CDR1 and CDR2 are MDHEN and SYDVKM. CDR3: CASGPGQTYEQYF. The CDR3 DNA reads TGTGCCAGCGGCCCGGGACAGACCTACGAGCAGTACTTC.

This chain joins TRBV7-2 and TRBJ2-1, with D perhaps TRBD1 (6 bases). The CDR3 sequence is 15 residues long. Germline V lookup: CDR1 SGHTA, CDR2 FQGNSA. Between the trimmed V and J ends, which lost 5 bases and 2 bases, there was a span of 13 bases. The DNA for the CDR3 is TGTGCCAGCAGCCGTTCCGGGACAACCTACAATGAGCAGTTCTTC. Its translation is CASSRSGTTYNEQFF.